These 29 T cell receptor beta chains were sequenced from one sample in a study of cytomegalovirus exposure and HLA in healthy donors. The PCR employed 60 Vbeta primers together with 13 Jbeta primers. Profiling relied on immunoSEQ multiplex PCR, and the TCRdb table lists in-frame clones only, not all of them. The table has approximately 150,000 clones, 55% to 80% seen once. Sequencing was performed on PBMCs. These receptors came from a woman aged 18-29 years in good health and CMV-seropositive.

Here the CDR3 DNA reads TGTGCCAGCAGGAACCGGACTATCGGCTCCTACGAGCAGTACTTC. Its protein product is CASRNRTIGSYEQYF. J is TRBJ2-7 and V is TRBV6-5, with D maybe TRBD2 (6 bases). The V and J ends lost 6 bases and 0 bases respectively, with 15 bases between them. Germline CDR1 is MNHEY and CDR2 is SVGAGI. The CDR3 is 15 residues long.

The chain recombines TRBV5-4 with TRBJ2-3, with 8 bases that match TRBD1. The germline CDR1 and CDR2 sequences are SGHNT and YYREEE (reference sequence). The CDR3 loop spans 15 amino acids. J gave up 6 bases and V 5 bases, and 11 bases lay outside the gene matches. In DNA form, the CDR3 reads TGTGCCAGCAGTTTACGGACAGGGTGGGGGGATACGCAGTATTTT. Protein: CASSLRTGWGDTQYF.

This clone has a handful of counts. This chain links TRBV6-5 with TRBJ2-7, with D uncertain. Trimming cost V 2 bases and J 3 bases, with 8 bases left between them. The length of the CDR3 is 13 residues. The germline CDR1 and CDR2 sequences are MNHEY and SVGAGI. CDR3 DNA: TGTGCCAGCAGTTACACGGTCAACTACGAGCAGTACTTC. Translated: CASSYTVNYEQYF.

This clone was found once. Within the sample, other DNA sequences also encode this same CDR3. The CDR3 region is CATDTAGGIEYTF. CDR3 DNA sequence: TGTGCCACCGACACGGCAGGGGGTATAGAATACACCTTC. V gene TRBV2 combines with J gene TRBJ1-2; 7 bases line up with TRBD1. The CDR3 totals 13 residues. Germline V gene sequence: CDR1 SNHLY, CDR2 FYNNEI. J lost 11 bases, V lost 10 bases, and 16 bases had no gene match.

The CDR3 loop is CSVEVGGDTIYF. CDR3 bases: TGCAGCGTTGAAGTAGGCGGGGACACCATATATTTT. The chain employs TRBV29-1 and TRBJ1-3, with D unclear. Germline V lookup: CDR1 SQVTM, CDR2 ANQGSEA. CDR3 length: 12 amino acids. The V and J ends lost 1 base and 8 bases respectively, with 9 bases between them.

This clone appeared a few times. This sample includes further DNA sequences coding for the same CDR3. This chain links TRBV10-2 with TRBJ2-7; 9 positions agree with TRBD2. V lost 6 bases to trimming and J lost 5 bases; unmatched junction nucleotides: 5. The CDR3 runs to 13 residues. The germline gives CDR1 WSHSY, CDR2 SAAADI. CDR3 nucleotides: TGCGCCAGCAGGAAGCTAGCGGGACACGAGCAGTACTTC. It codes for CASRKLAGHEQYF.

J is TRBJ2-1 and V is TRBV7-8, with a possible D match to TRBD2 (6 bases). This CDR3 has 16 amino acids. CDR1 SGHVS and CDR2 FQNEAQ come from the germline V gene. V was shortened by 5 bases and J by 0 bases, with 14 bases between the two germline ends. CDR3: CASSPGGYDSYNEQFF. The CDR3 DNA follows: TGTGCCAGCAGCCCTGGGGGGTACGACTCCTACAATGAGCAGTTCTTC.

V gene TRBV7-6 combines with J gene TRBJ2-3, with 7 positions matching TRBD1. V lost 2 bases, J lost 5 bases, and 4 bases stayed unmatched. This CDR3 spans 14 amino acids. Per germline, CDR1 SGHVS and CDR2 FNYEAQ. The CDR3 nucleotides read TGTGCCAGCAGCTTAACAGGGGTGGTAGATACGCAGTATTTT. It yields the protein CASSLTGVVDTQYF.

This clone occurred once. The identical CDR3 is also encoded by other nucleotide sequences in the sample. The CDR3 is CAWSVGSNQPQHF. The CDR3 DNA is TGTGCCTGGAGTGTGGGCAGTAATCAGCCCCAGCATTTT. The chain uses TRBV30 and TRBJ1-5, with no clear D. The CDR3 sequence is 13 residues long. Per the germline V gene, CDR1 is GTSNPN and CDR2 is SVGIG (reference sequence). The V end lost 0 bases, the J end lost 4 bases, and 7 bases lay between the germline ends.

This chain joins TRBV6-5 and TRBJ2-7; tentative D call: TRBD2 (7 bases). The CDR3 consists of 14 residues. The V and J ends lost 0 bases and 10 bases respectively, with 16 bases between them. Germline CDR1 and CDR2: MNHEY and SVGAGI. The CDR3 DNA reads TGTGCCAGCAGTTACTCGATGGGGGGGGCGATTCAGTACTTC. Protein sequence: CASSYSMGGAIQYF.

The chain is built from TRBV7-9 and TRBJ1-2; no clear D gene. The CDR3 contains 15 residues. Germline CDR1 and CDR2: SEHNR and FQNEAQ (reference sequence). Trimming stripped 1 base from V and 7 bases from J, with 16 bases between. The CDR3 nucleotides are TGTGCCAGCAGCTTAGATGTAGGCGGAATGTCTGGCTACACCTTC. Amino acids: CASSLDVGGMSGYTF.

The CDR3 loop is CASSHLAGGPGEQYF. CDR3 nucleotide sequence: TGTGCCAGCAGCCACCTAGCGGGAGGGCCCGGTGAGCAGTACTTC. The chain recombines TRBV11-2 with TRBJ2-7, with 12 bases lining up with TRBD2. CDR3 length: 15 amino acids. V shed 5 bases and J 7 bases; nucleotides not matched to a gene: 9. In germline, CDR1 is SGHAT, CDR2 FQNNGV.

This clone was picked up a small number of times. V gene TRBV6-5 combines with J gene TRBJ1-1, with D perhaps TRBD1 (5 bases). Germline V gene data show CDR1 as MNHEY and CDR2 as SVGAGI. Trimming removed 4 bases from V and 7 bases from J, with 10 bases in between. This CDR3 is 12 amino acids long. The CDR3 sequence is CASSSLGGEAFF. The CDR3 bases are TGTGCCAGCAGTTCCCTCGGGGGTGAAGCTTTCTTT.

This clone is a singleton in its sample. The gene calls are TRBV5-4 and TRBJ2-3; 12 nucleotides agree with TRBD2. The CDR3 has 17 amino acids. With V trimmed by 6 bases and J by 2 bases, 10 bases remained unmatched. Germline assignment: CDR1 SGHNT and CDR2 YYREEE (reference sequence). The CDR3 DNA reads TGTGCCAGCACCCTGAAACTAGCGGGGGGCAACACAGATACGCAGTATTTT. It encodes CASTLKLAGGNTDTQYF.

The rearrangement uses TRBV30 and TRBJ2-3, with 13 bases identical to TRBD2. Per germline, CDR1 GTSNPN and CDR2 SVGIG (reference sequence). The V segment lost 2 bases and the J segment 2 bases; nucleotides outside the gene matches: 10. The CDR3 totals 18 residues. CDR3 DNA sequence: TGTGCCTGGAGTCTCCCGACTAGCGGGGGGTACCTCACAGATACGCAGTATTTT. It specifies CAWSLPTSGGYLTDTQYF. The whole variable domain, filled in from reference TRBV30 and TRBJ2-3, reads SQTIHQWPATLVQPVGSPLSLECTVEGTSNPNLYWYRQAAGRGLQLLFYSVGIGQISSEVPQNLSASRPQDRQFILSSKKLLLSDSGFYLCAWSLPTSGGYLTDTQYFGPGTRLTVL.

The chain combines TRBV9 with TRBJ2-7, with a possible D match to TRBD2 (7 bases). The V and J ends lost 4 bases and 0 bases respectively, with 14 bases between them. Germline CDR1 SGDLS, CDR2 YYNGEE. CDR3 length equals 15 residues. In nucleotides, the CDR3 is TGTGCCAGCAGCCTAGGGGGGGGCAGCTCCTACGAGCAGTACTTC. It is translated as CASSLGGGSSYEQYF.

This clone has just one count. The rearrangement joins TRBV5-1 to TRBJ2-7; D is undetermined. CDR3 length: 16 amino acids. V gave up 0 bases and J gave up 3 bases, with 16 bases separating them. Germline loops: CDR1 SGHRS, CDR2 YFSETQ. The CDR3 loop reads CASSLAFRPGYYEQYF. In DNA, the CDR3 is TGCGCCAGCAGCTTGGCCTTCCGTCCGGGTTACTACGAGCAGTACTTC.

This rearrangement joins TRBV5-1 to TRBJ2-1, with D uncertain. This CDR3 is 16 amino acids long. CDR1 is SGHRS and CDR2 is YFSETQ in the germline V gene. V dropped 5 bases and J dropped 0 bases, with 15 bases sitting between them. This CDR3 reads CASRTRASGSYNEQFF. The CDR3 DNA reads TGCGCCAGCAGAACTCGAGCATCAGGCTCCTACAATGAGCAGTTCTTC.

This chain joins TRBV2 and TRBJ2-6; D not resolved. The CDR3 is 13 residues long. In germline, CDR1 is SNHLY, CDR2 FYNNEI. V lost 8 bases and J 3 bases, leaving 8 bases between the germline ends. The CDR3 region has the DNA TGTGCCAGCTCTAGTGGTGGGGCCAACGTCCTGACTTTC. Protein product: CASSSGGANVLTF.

The CDR3 DNA reads TGTGCCAGCAGGACTAGCGGGAGCTTCTACGAGCAGTACTTC. Amino acids: CASRTSGSFYEQYF. The chain carries TRBV6-5 and TRBJ2-7; 12 bases map to TRBD2. In germline, CDR1 is MNHEY, CDR2 SVGAGI. Trimming at V came to 6 bases and at J to 3 bases, leaving 3 bases not matched to a gene. This CDR3 spans 14 amino acids.

The genes are TRBV5-6 and TRBJ2-5; 10 positions agree with TRBD2. The junction had 1 base not matched to a gene; V was cut back by 0 bases and J by 2 bases. Germline V gene data show CDR1 as SGHDT and CDR2 as YYEEEE. This CDR3 contains 15 residues. The CDR3 DNA reads as TGTGCCAGCAGCTTGGAAGCGGGGGGGCAAGAGACCCAGTACTTC. Its protein is CASSLEAGGQETQYF. Full variable domain (rest looked up from reference TRBV5-6 and TRBJ2-5): DAGVTQSPTHLIKTRGQQVTLRCSPKSGHDTVSWYQQALGQGPQFIFQYYEEEERQRGNFPDRFSGHQFPNYSSELNVNALLLGDSALYLCASSLEAGGQETQYFGPGTRLLVL.

The chain uses TRBV4-1 and TRBJ2-2; 12 bases match TRBD2. Trimming cost V 6 bases and J 4 bases; bases outside gene matches: 12. The CDR3 extends over 18 amino acids. CDR1 is MGHRA, CDR2 YSYEKL, per germline. This CDR3 is CASRRLAGVSRGTGELFF. Written as DNA, the CDR3 is TGCGCCAGCAGGCGACTAGCGGGAGTTTCTCGAGGCACCGGGGAGCTGTTTTTT.

This clone was counted at least ten times. The chain has TRBV19 and TRBJ2-7; 9 bases map to TRBD1. Germline V gene lookup returns CDR1 LNHDA and CDR2 SQIVND (reference sequence). The CDR3 runs 16 residues. The trim removed 3 bases at V and 7 bases at J, leaving 13 bases unmatched. CDR3 loop: CASSMENNRGHEEQYF. In DNA form, the CDR3 reads TGTGCCAGTAGTATGGAAAACAACAGGGGGCACGAGGAGCAGTACTTC.

This clone was detected only a few times. The chain recombines TRBV5-1 with TRBJ2-5; D might be TRBD1 (6 bases). Germline CDR1 and CDR2: SGHRS and YFSETQ. Trimming took off 4 bases at V and 3 bases at J, with 10 bases between the two ends. CDR3 length equals 13 residues. This CDR3 is CASSIQGEETQYF. The CDR3 bases are TGCGCCAGCAGCATACAGGGTGAAGAGACCCAGTACTTC. The full variable domain, its missing parts supplied by reference TRBV5-1 and TRBJ2-5, is KAGVTQTPRYLIKTRGQQVTLSCSPISGHRSVSWYQQTPGQGLQFLFEYFSETQRNKGNFPGRFSGRQFSNSRSEMNVSTLELGDSALYLCASSIQGEETQYFGPGTRLLVL.

This clone has just one count. The gene calls are TRBV10-3 and TRBJ2-7; TRBD2 might be the D (5 bases). Germline CDR1 is ENHRY and CDR2 is SYGVKD. V was shortened by 3 bases and J by 6 bases, with 15 bases between the two germline ends. This CDR3 is built from 14 residues. CDR3 amino acids: CAISDEGSDREQYF. CDR3 nucleotide sequence: TGTGCCATCAGTGACGAGGGTTCCGACCGCGAGCAGTACTTC.

The rearrangement links TRBV19 to TRBJ1-2; 8 positions agree with TRBD1. The CDR3 sequence is 18 residues long. In germline, CDR1 is LNHDA, CDR2 SQIVND (reference sequence). V gave up 3 bases and J gave up 1 base; unmatched junction bases: 13. The CDR3 nucleotides are TGTGCCAGTAGTATCCGTACAGGGGGAGCCGCCATTAACTATGGCTACACCTTC. It translates to CASSIRTGGAAINYGYTF. Supplemented by reference TRBV19 and TRBJ1-2, the full variable domain reads DGGITQSPKYLFRKEGQNVTLSCEQNLNHDAMYWYRQDPGQGLRLIYYSQIVNDFQKGDIAEGYSVSREKKESFPLTVTSAQKNPTAFYLCASSIRTGGAAINYGYTFGSGTRLTVV.

The chain recombines TRBV7-3 with TRBJ2-1, with D possibly being TRBD2 (6 bases). Trimming removed 1 base from V and 0 bases from J, with 16 bases in between. This CDR3 has 18 residues. In germline, CDR1 is SGHTA, CDR2 FQGTGA. The CDR3 reads CASSLSAWGVNSYNEQFF. Here the CDR3 DNA reads TGTGCCAGCAGCTTAAGTGCTTGGGGGGTAAACTCCTACAATGAGCAGTTCTTC.

In regard to this clone: One end of the junction is discordant with germline, which a read error may explain. J is TRBJ2-2 and V is TRBV7-7, with 7 bases identical to TRBD1. The CDR3 is 15 residues long. CDR1 and CDR2 (germline): SSHAT, FNYEAQ (reference sequence). CDR3 DNA: TGTGCTAGCAGTCAACAGGGGTATGGGGCCGGGGAGCTGTTTTTT. Protein: CASSQQGYGAGELFF.

This clone has just a few counts. The chain has TRBV12-5 and TRBJ1-4; possibly TRBD1 for D (5 bases). The CDR3 is 11 amino acids. Deletions cut 4 bases from V and 10 bases from J, with 7 bases between. Germline CDR1 is LGHNT and CDR2 is FRNRAP. The CDR3: CASGWRGKLFF. The CDR3 bases are TGTGCTAGTGGTTGGAGGGGAAAACTGTTTTTT.